One sample yielded the 19 T cell receptor beta chains listed below, sequenced in a study of shared clonotypes between healthy human individuals. Assay: immunoSEQ multiplex PCR; the TCRdb copy retains only in-frame clones and omits some. The sample consists of roughly 2.5 million clones, roughly nine tenths of them appearing once. The sample was naive CD4+ T cells sorted from blood. Subset: CD45RA+ positively selected. The receptors originated from a young man in good health.

This clone was detected only a few times. Other DNA sequences in this specimen translate into the identical CDR3. The rearrangement uses TRBV30 and TRBJ1-3; D is possibly TRBD1 (6 bases). The CDR3 totals 13 residues. CDR1 GTSNPN and CDR2 SVGIG come from the germline V gene (reference sequence). The V gene lost 5 bases and the J gene lost 4 bases, with 12 bases spanning the gap. DNA of the CDR3: TGTGCCTGGTGCCGGGGGGCAGGAAACACCATATATTTT. Amino acid sequence: CAWCRGAGNTIYF.

The CDR3 DNA sequence: TGTGCCAGCAGCTCCCGACAGAGGGGCTACACCTTC. Protein sequence: CASSSRQRGYTF. This chain joins TRBV5-6 and TRBJ1-2; maybe TRBD1 (5 bases). The CDR3 is made up of 12 amino acids. The V gene lost 3 bases and the J gene lost 8 bases, with 11 bases spanning the gap. CDR1 and CDR2 (germline): SGHDT, YYEEEE.

The gene calls are TRBV19 and TRBJ2-3; possibly TRBD1 or TRBD2 for D (6 bases each). The CDR3 spans 14 residues. From germline, CDR1 is LNHDA and CDR2 SQIVND (reference sequence). V gave up 10 bases and J gave up 6 bases, with 20 bases separating them. The CDR3 DNA sequence: TGTGCCACCTCCGGGGGCTCCCTAGGTGATACGCAGTATTTT. It translates to CATSGGSLGDTQYF.

This clone appeared once. The J gene is TRBJ2-5, the V gene TRBV4-1; 11 nucleotides agree with TRBD2. This CDR3 comprises 14 residues. The J segment lost 2 bases and the V segment lost 4 bases, leaving 0 bases of the junction unmatched. Germline-derived CDR1 and CDR2 are MGHRA and YSYEKL. The CDR3 DNA is TGCGCCAGCAGCCGACTAGCGGGGCAAGAGACCCAGTACTTC. It translates to CASSRLAGQETQYF.

The genes are TRBV27 and TRBJ2-7, with 7 positions matching TRBD2. The germline CDR1 and CDR2 sequences are MNHEY and SMNVEV (reference sequence). The CDR3 totals 13 residues. The V and J ends lost 2 bases and 10 bases, in that order; junction bases with no gene match: 8. Here the CDR3 reads CASSLEVRGVQYF. CDR3 nucleotide sequence: TGTGCCAGCAGTTTAGAGGTTCGGGGGGTACAGTACTTC.

J is TRBJ2-1 and V is TRBV7-9; D gene ambiguous. This CDR3 is built from 13 residues. The V gene lost 4 bases and the J gene lost 7 bases, with 11 bases spanning the gap. From germline, CDR1 is SEHNR and CDR2 FQNEAQ (reference sequence). The CDR3 DNA reads TGTGCCAGCAGCTCTCAGAGTTCTAATGAGCAGTTCTTC. Translating it yields CASSSQSSNEQFF.

The CDR3 sequence is CASSYSPGAREQYF. The CDR3 DNA reads TGTGCCAGCAGTTACTCTCCGGGGGCGCGAGAGCAGTACTTC. The V call is TRBV6-5, the J call TRBJ2-7; either TRBD1 or TRBD2 may supply D (6 bases each). There are 14 residues in the CDR3. Germline loops: CDR1 MNHEY, CDR2 SVGAGI. The V end was cut by 0 bases, the J end by 7 bases, with 13 bases between.

Here the CDR3 DNA reads TGTGCCAGCAGCTTAAAAGGCGGGGGCCAAGAGACCCAGTACTTC. Its protein is CASSLKGGGQETQYF. The chain has TRBV7-6 and TRBJ2-5, with TRBD2 matching over 7 bases. Germline assignment: CDR1 SGHVS and CDR2 FNYEAQ. The junction had 4 bases not matched to a gene; V was cut back by 2 bases and J by 1 base. The CDR3 is made up of 15 amino acids.

CDR3: CASRLEETQYF. For the CDR3, the DNA is TGTGCCAGCAGACTTGAAGAGACCCAGTACTTC. This chain connects TRBV28 to TRBJ2-5; no reliable D call. The CDR3 has 11 residues. Germline V gives CDR1 MDHEN, CDR2 SYDVKM. Trimming removed 6 bases at V and 3 bases at J, with 5 bases between.

This clone was seen once. The chain is built from TRBV7-9 and TRBJ2-5; D not resolved. CDR3 length equals 14 residues. The germline V and J ends were trimmed by 5 bases and 5 bases, with 15 bases remaining between them. Per the germline V gene, CDR1 is SEHNR and CDR2 is FQNEAQ (reference sequence). The DNA for the CDR3 is TGTGCCAGCAGCCCCCGGGCCCAGAGTGAGACCCAGTACTTC. Translated, it gives CASSPRAQSETQYF.

The chain has TRBV5-4 and TRBJ2-5; TRBD2 aligns across 11 bases. The CDR3 runs to 16 residues. Germline CDR1 reads SGHNT; CDR2 reads YYREEE (reference sequence). J lost 5 bases, V lost 4 bases, and 10 bases had no gene match. CDR3 loop: CASSSSGGAVGETQYF. The CDR3 DNA sequence: TGTGCCAGCAGCAGTAGCGGGGGGGCCGTGGGGGAGACCCAGTACTTC. Variable domain in full (rest from reference TRBV5-4 and TRBJ2-5): ETGVTQSPTHLIKTRGQQVTLRCSSQSGHNTVSWYQQALGQGPQFIFQYYREEENGRGNFPPRFSGLQFPNYSSELNVNALELDDSALYLCASSSSGGAVGETQYFGPGTRLLVL.

V gene TRBV6-7 combines with J gene TRBJ1-5; weak D call: TRBD1 (5 bases). TRBV6-7 is an open reading frame whose function is uncertain. Trimming stripped 1 base from V and 5 bases from J, with 9 bases between. This CDR3 contains 14 residues. CDR3: CASSYWGRHQPQHF. The CDR3 coding sequence is TGTGCCAGCAGTTACTGGGGACGTCATCAGCCCCAGCATTTT.

V is TRBV19 and J is TRBJ1-3; perhaps TRBD1 as D (5 bases). The germline gives CDR1 LNHDA, CDR2 SQIVND (reference sequence). The CDR3 is 14 residues long. With 9 bases removed from V and 0 bases from J, the gap between germline ends came to 12 bases. The CDR3 bases are TGTGCCAGCCAGGGCTCGAGCTCTGGAAACACCATATATTTT. Amino acid sequence: CASQGSSSGNTIYF.

The gene calls are TRBV10-3 and TRBJ2-5, with TRBD1 identical over 8 bases. The ends lost 0 bases at V and 5 bases at J; junction bases unmatched: 5. Germline loops: CDR1 ENHRY, CDR2 SYGVKD. CDR3 length equals 15 residues. As DNA, the CDR3 is TGTGCCATCAGTGAGTCGCCAGGGGGCGGCGAGACCCAGTACTTC. Protein product: CAISESPGGGETQYF.

V and J are TRBV5-5 and TRBJ2-7; TRBD1 aligns across 7 bases. In germline, CDR1 is SGHKS, CDR2 YYEKEE (reference sequence). The CDR3 spans 13 residues. With 4 bases clipped from V and 2 bases from J, the junction kept 3 bases outside the gene matches. CDR3 amino acids: CASSRQGTYEQYF. The DNA for the CDR3 is TGTGCCAGCAGCCGACAGGGCACCTACGAGCAGTACTTC.

V gene TRBV7-2 combines with J gene TRBJ2-3; 9 bases are shared with TRBD2. There are 16 residues in the CDR3. Germline lookup yields CDR1 SGHTA and CDR2 FQGNSA. J lost 4 bases, V lost 1 base, and 6 bases had no gene match. CDR3: CASSLGASGKADTQYF. The CDR3, as DNA: TGTGCCAGCAGCTTAGGGGCTAGCGGGAAAGCAGATACGCAGTATTTT.

The chain is built from TRBV4-3 and TRBJ1-6; 7 bases agree with TRBD1. V shed 1 base and J 10 bases; nucleotides not matched to a gene: 4. Germline V gives CDR1 LGHNA, CDR2 YSLEER. The CDR3 is 14 residues long. Written as DNA, the CDR3 is TGCGCCAGCAGCCAAGCCCCGACAGGGTCACCCCTCCACTTT. Amino acids: CASSQAPTGSPLHF.

The rearrangement uses TRBV5-1 and TRBJ2-5; D is undetermined. The end of the DNA fits TRBJ2-7 better, so the J call may be wrong. This CDR3 is built from 13 residues. Germline CDR1 and CDR2: SGHRS and YFSETQ. DNA of the CDR3: TGCGCCAGCAGCTTGGCGCAGGACTACGAGCAGTACTTC. It encodes CASSLAQDYEQYF.

The chain recombines TRBV2 with TRBJ2-7; 7 bases fit TRBD1. V lost 4 bases to trimming and J lost 3 bases; unmatched junction nucleotides: 6. The CDR3 covers 14 residues. Germline-derived CDR1 and CDR2 are SNHLY and FYNNEI. CDR3 sequence (DNA): TGTGCCAGCAGTGCACAGGGGCCCAGCTACGAGCAGTACTTC. Translating it yields CASSAQGPSYEQYF.